The subject of this entry is one T cell receptor (beta chain). V was shortened by 5 bases and J by 6 bases, with 7 bases between the two germline ends. The CDR3 spans 12 residues. Germline V gene sequence: CDR1 SNHLY, CDR2 FYNNEI. This specimen belongs to a study of control samples from healthy donors and cancer patients. Data came from immunoSEQ multiplex PCR; TCRdb stores just in-frame clones and leaves some out. Among some 250,000 clones listed, roughly four fifths were seen once. Sequencing used PBMCs. This chain uses TRBV2 with TRBJ2-2; D is unresolved. This TCR came from a woman aged 60-75 years with lung cancer. The CDR3, as DNA: TGTGCCAGCAGTAGTTACGCCGGGGAGCTGTTTTTT. Protein sequence: CASSSYAGELFF.